The T cell receptor (beta chain) described here comes from a study of cytomegalovirus exposure and HLA in healthy donors. Method: immunoSEQ multiplex PCR; TCRdb's copy keeps in-frame clones and lacks some. The sample yields roughly 150,000 clones, roughly 91% seen once. The V end lost 2 bases, the J end lost 4 bases, and 14 bases lay between the germline ends. The CDR3 extends over 15 amino acids. Germline assignment: CDR1 LNHDA and CDR2 SQIVND (reference sequence). The chain links TRBV19 to TRBJ1-2; D possibly corresponds to TRBD1 (5 bases). The sequenced sample was PBMCs. This TCR derives from a woman aged 18-29 years in good health and CMV-seropositive. CDR3 region: CASSISGTTSYGYTF. CDR3 in DNA: TGTGCCAGTAGTATATCCGGGACTACATCCTATGGCTACACCTTC.